This entry lists 7 T cell receptor beta chains sequenced from one sample in a study of CD8+ T cells in alopecia areata. In each case, RNA was isolated and then reverse transcribed into cDNA as the sequencing template. Libraries were prepared by immunoSEQ multiplex PCR; TCRdb keeps only in-frame clonotypes and omits some of them. Listed for the sample are approximately 300,000 clones, none seen a single time. A panel of CD4, CD8alpha, NKG2D, NKG2ACE and other markers served to sort pooled cutaneous lymph node cells. Sequencing was done on a sample of CD4+ T cells sorted from a lymph node. These receptors originate from a C3H/HeJ mouse with alopecia areata. Strain MHC haplotype: H2-k.

As to this clone: The gene symbols are mouse symbols. The read comes to an end 4 residues before the CDR3 does, leaving the germline J gene to fill in the end. The chain recombines TRBV19 with TRBJ1-1, with D perhaps matching TRBD1 (5 bases). Germline loops: CDR1 FNHDT, CDR2 SITEND (reference sequence). The CDR3 totals 14 residues. V was clipped by 4 bases and J by 4 bases, with 14 bases between them. CDR3 bases read: TGTGCCAGCAGTCCCCGGGGGGGAGGCACA. Amino acids: CASSPRGGGT. The CDR3 reads in full as CASSPRGGGTEVFF.

In its sample, this clone was seen a few times. Any gene name here is a mouse gene name. The read ends 3 residues shy of where the CDR3 ends; the end is completed using the germline J gene. At the DNA level, this CDR3 is encoded by other sequences in the same sample as well. The genes are TRBV31 and TRBJ1-6, with TRBD1 as a possible D gene (5 bases). TRBJ1-6 is known as an ORF, though its function is uncertain. V gave up 0 bases and J gave up 1 base, with 7 bases separating them. Germline V gives CDR1 GKSSPN, CDR2 SITVG. CDR3 length: 15 residues. CDR3 bases read: TGTGCCTGGAGTCTGGGGGGATCCTATAATTCGCCC. Translation: CAWSLGGSYNSP. The whole CDR3 reads CAWSLGGSYNSPLYF.

Concerning this clone: These gene names are mouse names. The read falls 4 residues short of the CDR3 end, and the missing part is taken from the germline J gene. This sequence joins TRBV19 and TRBJ2-4, with 12 positions matching TRBD2. V lost 4 bases and J lost 2; bases outside the gene matches: 5. This CDR3 contains 16 residues. The germline V gene encodes CDR1 FNHDT and CDR2 SITEND (reference sequence). The covered CDR3 bases are TGTGCCAGCAGTGACTGGGGGGGCGTGAATCAAAAC. As protein: CASSDWGGVNQN. The full CDR3 is CASSDWGGVNQNTLYF.

A few counts support this clone. Genes and germline come from the mouse. The CDR3 end is not reached by the read, which stops 4 residues before it; the germline J gene fills it in. The same CDR3 also results from other DNA sequences found in this sample. The chain employs TRBV17 and TRBJ2-5, with D tentatively TRBD2 (6 bases). Trimming took 2 bases from V and 2 from J, leaving 8 bases between them. The germline V gene encodes CDR1 MNHDT and CDR2 YYDKIL. This CDR3 region has 14 residues. CDR3 residues: CASSRFGGQDTQYF. The covered CDR3 bases are TGTGCTAGCAGTAGATTTGGGGGCCAAGAC.

There are a few counts of this clone. Genes and germline come from the mouse. The missing CDR3 end, 4 residues past where the read stops, is filled in from the germline J gene. Other DNA sequences from this sample encode an identical CDR3 as well. The chain joins TRBV1 to TRBJ2-4; D may be TRBD2 (5 bases). Germline CDR1 and CDR2: NSQYPW and LRSPGD (reference sequence). CDR3 size: 15 residues. V lost 0 bases and J lost 0, with 7 bases in between. The CDR3 DNA, read in part, is TGCACCTGCAGTGCAGACCTGGGTAGTCAAAAC. This gives the protein CTCSADLGSQN. The whole CDR3 protein is CTCSADLGSQNTLYF.

The table lists this clone with a few counts. The genes and germline here are from mouse. The observed sequence ends 4 residues before the CDR3 terminus, with the missing tail filled in from the germline J gene. The same CDR3 is also encoded by other DNA sequences in this sample. The genes are TRBV5 and TRBJ2-5, with TRBD2 as a possible D gene (6 bases). Trimming cost V 0 bases and J 2 bases, with 9 bases left between them. This CDR3 has 15 amino acids. Germline loops: CDR1 LGHNA, CDR2 YNLKQL (reference sequence). The CDR3 region is CASSQDSGGQDTQYF. The covered CDR3 bases are TGTGCCAGCAGCCAAGATAGTGGGGGCCAAGAC.

To note about this clone: Mouse names are used for the genes. The read is 4 residues too short to cover the CDR3 end, so that end is filled in from the germline J gene. V usage is TRBV13-3 and J usage is TRBJ2-1, with TRBD1 identical over 8 bases. With 5 bases clipped from V and 1 base from J, the junction kept 5 bases outside the gene matches. The CDR3 is made up of 15 amino acids. The V gene's germline CDR1 is NNHDY and CDR2 SYVADS. CDR3 bases read: TGTGCCAGCAGACCAGGGGGCTGGAACTATGCT. Translated, it gives CASRPGGWNYA. The full CDR3 reads CASRPGGWNYAEQFF.